The entry below gives a single T cell receptor beta chain sequence along with its context. This sample includes further DNA sequences coding for the same CDR3. The data derive from a study of shared clonotypes between healthy human individuals. Germline values: CDR1 SNHLY, CDR2 FYNNEI. After removal of 4 bases from V and 3 bases from J, the junction contained 3 bases not matched to a gene. The CDR3 totals 13 residues. Authors' data handling: ImmunoSEQ sequences covered only the junction and lacked quality scores; filtering therefore differed. Clones were sequenced by immunoSEQ multiplex PCR, and TCRdb holds only the in-frame ones, with some missing. D and trimming come from the DNA, and the V and J calls and clone size come from that table. The table has millions of clones, 95% seen once.

The chain carries TRBV2 and TRBJ2-7; 7 bases map to TRBD1. The receptor's source is a man between 18 and 29 years old in good health. Sequenced material: naive CD4+ T cells sorted from blood. The subset was: CD45RA+ positively selected. CDR3 protein: CASSADRVYEQYF. CDR3 sequence (DNA): TGTGCCAGCAGTGCCGACAGGGTCTACGAGCAGTACTTC.